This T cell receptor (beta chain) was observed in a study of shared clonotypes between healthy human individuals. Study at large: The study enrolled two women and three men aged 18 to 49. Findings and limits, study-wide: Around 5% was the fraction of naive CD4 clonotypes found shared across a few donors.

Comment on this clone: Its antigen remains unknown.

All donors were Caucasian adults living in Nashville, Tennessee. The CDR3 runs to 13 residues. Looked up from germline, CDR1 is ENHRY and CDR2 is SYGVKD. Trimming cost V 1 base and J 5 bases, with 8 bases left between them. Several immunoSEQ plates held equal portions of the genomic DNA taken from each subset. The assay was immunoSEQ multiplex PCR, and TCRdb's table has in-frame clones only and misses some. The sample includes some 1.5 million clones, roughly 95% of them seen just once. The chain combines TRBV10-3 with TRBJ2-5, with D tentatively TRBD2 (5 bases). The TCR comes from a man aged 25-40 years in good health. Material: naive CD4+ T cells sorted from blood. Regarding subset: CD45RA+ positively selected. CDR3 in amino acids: CAISEWLAETQYF. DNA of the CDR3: TGTGCCATCAGTGAGTGGCTAGCCGAGACCCAGTACTTC.